This T cell receptor (beta chain) was observed in a study of cytomegalovirus exposure and HLA in healthy donors. Study-level points and caveats: Apparent HLA restriction characterized most CMV-associated TCR beta chains in a later analysis.

PCR amplification relied on 60 Vbeta primers (plus 13 Jbeta primers). Assay: immunoSEQ multiplex PCR; the TCRdb copy retains only in-frame clones and omits some. Of around 150,000 clones detected, just under 65% appear once; the ten largest clones hold 6% to 8.5%. Regarding this clone: Its antigen remains unidentified.

V shed 5 bases and J shed 5 bases, with 13 bases lying between them. This CDR3 region has 13 residues. In germline, CDR1 is SNHLY, CDR2 FYNNEI. Sequencing used PBMCs. This TCR was recovered from a woman aged 55-69 years in good health and CMV-seropositive. The V gene is TRBV2, the J gene TRBJ2-7; D uncertain. This CDR3 is CASSPRQVHEQYF. The DNA for the CDR3 is TGTGCCAGCAGTCCAAGGCAGGTCCACGAGCAGTACTTC.